This TCR beta chain was obtained from a study of beta chain features in type 1 diabetes. Broader study findings: The study found that naive, central memory and Treg TCRB repertoires appeared more similar in patients than in healthy donors. Shortening of TCRB CDR3s, moderate but significant, appeared in all four CD4+ subsets of Type 1 diabetes patients.

Isolated RNA was reverse transcribed in full, so expressed TCRB transcripts were sequenced. Some 3.6 million reads were obtained on average from naive, central memory and regulatory T cell samples. Measured with immunoSEQ multiplex PCR; TCRdb has only the in-frame clones, and not every one. The table lists 350,000 to 450,000 clones, roughly an eighth of them singletons. Once sorted, every population was more than 98% pure. This clone has just a few counts. Antigen unknown. This clonotype was sampled from a woman aged 18 to 35 with type 1 diabetes. The source material was naive CD4+ T cells from blood.

In DNA form, the CDR3 reads TGTGCCAGCAGCCAAGGATCGCGGGGGGTCTACGAGCAGTACTTC. This sequence encodes CASSQGSRGVYEQYF. The chain combines TRBV14 with TRBJ2-7; 8 bases align to TRBD2. Germline values: CDR1 SGHDN, CDR2 FVKESK. The V and J ends lost 1 base and 3 bases, in that order; junction bases with no gene match: 5. The CDR3 runs 15 residues. Complete variable domain (other parts from reference TRBV14 and TRBJ2-7): EAGVTQFPSHSVIEKGQTVTLRCDPISGHDNLYWYRRVMGKEIKFLLHFVKESKQDESGMPNNRFLAERTGGTYSTLKVQPAELEDSGVYFCASSQGSRGVYEQYFGPGTRLTVT.